The 11 T cell receptor beta chains below come from one sample, sequenced in a study of T-cell reconstitution after alpha-beta-depleted transplantation in children. As it was prepared, the TCRbeta library received unique molecular identifiers. TCRdb ran MiXCR on the PCR reads and lists one entry per CDR3 protein. Here the sample spans 500,000 or so distinct CDR3 sequences, 32% being singletons. The sample was PBMCs from the stem cell graft donor, taken from the stem cell graft. The receptors originated from a human donor who donated a stem cell graft to a child with aplastic anemia.

The V and J genes are TRBV5-5 and TRBJ1-1; 9 nucleotides agree with TRBD1. The V segment lost 0 bases and the J segment 9 bases; nucleotides outside the gene matches: 15. CDR3 length: 17 amino acids. Germline V gene sequence: CDR1 SGHKS, CDR2 YYEKEE (reference sequence). The CDR3 bases are TGTGCCAGCAGCTTGGGGGACAGGGCGAGTTCCACACTGAAAGCTTTCTTT. It translates to CASSLGDRASSTLKAFF.

This clonotype was observed once. The chain joins TRBV29-1 to TRBJ2-1; 10 bases map to TRBD1. J gave up 0 bases and V 6 bases, and 17 bases lay outside the gene matches. The CDR3 has 19 residues. Germline-derived CDR1 and CDR2 are SQVTM and ANQGSEA. In DNA, the CDR3 is TGCAGCGTCCCGAAGGTTCCCGGGACAGGGGAAAGCTCCTACAATGAGCAGTTCTTC. Translation gives CSVPKVPGTGESSYNEQFF.

Only a few counts were recorded for this clonotype. The chain carries TRBV7-6 and TRBJ2-1; tentative D call: TRBD2 (6 bases). Trimming removed 5 bases from V and 3 bases from J, with 11 bases in between. The CDR3 contains 14 residues. Germline CDR1 reads SGHVS; CDR2 reads FNYEAQ. The CDR3 sequence: CASSPSVIYNEQFF. CDR3 coding DNA: TGTGCCAGCAGCCCTAGCGTAATCTACAATGAGCAGTTCTTC. Together with reference TRBV7-6 and TRBJ2-1, the CDR3 gives the full variable domain: GAGVSQSPRYKVTKRGQDVALRCDPISGHVSLYWYRQALGQGPEFLTYFNYEAQQDKSGLPNDRFSAERPEGSISTLTIQRTEQRDSAMYRCASSPSVIYNEQFFGPGTRLTVL.

This rearrangement joins TRBV20-1 to TRBJ2-1; perhaps TRBD2 as D (5 bases). Trimming cost V 6 bases and J 6 bases, with 9 bases left between them. Germline V gene data show CDR1 as DFQATT and CDR2 as SNEGSKA (reference sequence). The CDR3 extends over 11 amino acids. CDR3 sequence: CSAGNSNEQFF. DNA of the CDR3: TGCAGTGCCGGGAACTCCAATGAGCAGTTCTTC.

The chain is built from TRBV2 and TRBJ2-1, with TRBD1 matching over 7 bases. V gave up 5 bases and J gave up 8 bases; unmatched junction bases: 6. This CDR3 is built from 13 residues. Germline lookup yields CDR1 SNHLY and CDR2 FYNNEI. In DNA, the CDR3 is TGTGCCAGCAGTCGGACAGGTAGCGATGAGCAGTTCTTC. Translation: CASSRTGSDEQFF.

This rearrangement joins TRBV29-1 to TRBJ1-2; no reliable D call. CDR3 length: 12 amino acids. Germline V gene sequence: CDR1 SQVTM, CDR2 ANQGSEA. V was pared by 6 bases and J by 0 bases, with 8 bases between. In nucleotides, the CDR3 is TGCAGCGTATTAGCCCCTAACTATGGCTACACCTTC. Its protein product is CSVLAPNYGYTF.

This clonotype came up a few times. The chain employs TRBV24-1 and TRBJ2-1, with 12 nucleotides matching TRBD2. Trimming removed 4 bases from V and 8 bases from J; junction bases left unmatched: 8. CDR1 is KGHDR and CDR2 is SFDVKD in the germline V gene. This CDR3 contains 16 residues. CDR3 DNA sequence: TGTGCCACCAGTGACCCAGGACTAGCGGGAAAGGATGAGCAGTTCTTC. It encodes CATSDPGLAGKDEQFF.

This sequence joins TRBV20-1 and TRBJ2-2; possible D gene TRBD1, 5 bases. The germline V and J ends were trimmed by 1 base and 3 bases, with 9 bases remaining between them. The length of the CDR3 is 14 residues. Germline V gene data show CDR1 as DFQATT and CDR2 as SNEGSKA (reference sequence). The DNA for the CDR3 is TGCAGTGCTAGAGGCCAGGGCCACACCGGGGAGCTGTTTTTT. Translation: CSARGQGHTGELFF.

The genes are TRBV24-1 and TRBJ2-5, with 7 positions matching TRBD1. Trimming removed 3 bases from V and 3 bases from J; junction bases left unmatched: 3. CDR3 length equals 14 residues. Looked up from germline, CDR1 is KGHDR and CDR2 is SFDVKD. The CDR3, as DNA: TGTGCCACCAGTGATACCGGGACAGAAGAGACCCAGTACTTC. This encodes CATSDTGTEETQYF.

Only a few counts were recorded for this clonotype. The CDR3: CAWSAQPNQPQHF. CDR3 nucleotides: TGTGCCTGGAGTGCCCAACCGAATCAGCCCCAGCATTTT. The chain recombines TRBV30 with TRBJ1-5; D is ambiguous. This CDR3 has 13 amino acids. Germline loops: CDR1 GTSNPN, CDR2 SVGIG (reference sequence). V was trimmed by 1 base and J by 4 bases, leaving 8 bases between them.

In its sample, this clonotype was seen a few times. This sequence joins TRBV5-6 and TRBJ2-5; 7 bases are shared with TRBD2. The trim removed 1 base at V and 4 bases at J, leaving 10 bases unmatched. The germline V gene encodes CDR1 SGHDT and CDR2 YYEEEE. This CDR3 contains 16 residues. CDR3 in DNA: TGTGCCAGCAGCTTGTGGCGAGCGGGATCGATAGAGACCCAGTACTTC. Protein: CASSLWRAGSIETQYF.